This entry concerns a single T cell receptor beta chain. The assay was immunoSEQ multiplex PCR, and TCRdb's table has in-frame clones only and misses some. The data contain about 490,000 clones, 70% to 90% of them singletons. This sample stems from a study of blood T cell repertoires in COVID-19. This CDR3 is 21 amino acids long. V dropped 0 bases and J dropped 4; count of bases not matched to a gene: 14. Germline CDR1 reads LNHDA; CDR2 reads SQIVND (reference sequence). This sequence joins TRBV19 and TRBJ2-3; 15 nucleotides line up with TRBD2. This TCR was sampled from a human donor in a cohort sampled during active COVID-19. Sequencing was performed on peripheral blood. The CDR3 loop reads CASSIDFRRGLAGGRPDTQYF. DNA of the CDR3: TGTGCCAGTAGTATAGATTTCCGCCGAGGACTAGCGGGAGGGCGCCCAGATACGCAGTATTTT. The full variable domain, with the rest looked up from reference TRBV19 and TRBJ2-3, is DGGITQSPKYLFRKEGQNVTLSCEQNLNHDAMYWYRQDPGQGLRLIYYSQIVNDFQKGDIAEGYSVSREKKESFPLTVTSAQKNPTAFYLCASSIDFRRGLAGGRPDTQYFGPGTRLTVL.